The clone carrying this T cell receptor (beta chain) was recorded a few times. Its cognate antigen is unknown. These data come from a study of T cell repertoires in cytomegalovirus infection. Germline V lookup: CDR1 DFQATT, CDR2 SNEGSKA (reference sequence). With 0 bases clipped from V and 2 bases from J, the junction kept 5 bases outside the gene matches. This CDR3 region has 15 residues. MiXCR, applied by TCRdb to the reads, yields one record per CDR3 protein. The table has hundreds of thousands of distinct CDR3 sequences, roughly 42% seen once. Study results and limitations: Public TCR beta family frequency separated CMV-and-HLA carriers, including in an independent cohort.

This sequence originates from a human donor in good health (CMV status not recorded). Some clones in this sample may be carry-over from other donors' samples. Source: cultured PBMCs, taken from culture after CMV antigen stimulation. The chain uses TRBV20-1 and TRBJ2-5; 8 bases align to TRBD2. Written as DNA, the CDR3 is TGCAGTGCTAGAGATCTTCGGGGGGGTCAAGAGACCCAGTACTTC. Its protein is CSARDLRGGQETQYF.